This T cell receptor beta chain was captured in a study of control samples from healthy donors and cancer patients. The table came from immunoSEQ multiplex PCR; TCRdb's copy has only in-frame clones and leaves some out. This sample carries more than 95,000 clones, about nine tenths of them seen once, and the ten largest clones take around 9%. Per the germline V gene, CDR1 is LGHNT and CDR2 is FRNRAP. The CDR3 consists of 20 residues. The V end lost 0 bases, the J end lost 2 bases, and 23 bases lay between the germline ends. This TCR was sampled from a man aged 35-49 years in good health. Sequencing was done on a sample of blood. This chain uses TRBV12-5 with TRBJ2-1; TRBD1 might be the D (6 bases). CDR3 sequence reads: CASGLVALGNNRATYNEQFF. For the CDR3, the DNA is TGTGCTAGTGGTTTGGTAGCCCTAGGTAATAACAGGGCGACCTACAATGAGCAGTTCTTC.